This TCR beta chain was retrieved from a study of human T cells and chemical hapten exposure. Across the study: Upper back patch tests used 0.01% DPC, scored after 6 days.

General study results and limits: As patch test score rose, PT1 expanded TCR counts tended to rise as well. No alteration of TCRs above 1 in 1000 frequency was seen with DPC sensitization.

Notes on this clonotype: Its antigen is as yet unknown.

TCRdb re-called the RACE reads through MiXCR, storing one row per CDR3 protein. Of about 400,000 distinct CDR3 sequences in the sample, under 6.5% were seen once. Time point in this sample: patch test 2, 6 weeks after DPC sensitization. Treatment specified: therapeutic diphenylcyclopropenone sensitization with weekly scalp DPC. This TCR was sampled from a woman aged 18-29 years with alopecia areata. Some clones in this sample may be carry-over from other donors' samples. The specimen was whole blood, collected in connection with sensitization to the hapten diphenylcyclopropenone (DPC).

CDR3 sequence (DNA): TGTGCCAGCAGCGGCGGGTTACCTCACACAGATACGCAGTATTTT. Translating gives CASSGGLPHTDTQYF. V usage is TRBV5-6 and J usage is TRBJ2-3, with D possibly being TRBD2 (5 bases). The V end was cut by 4 bases, the J end by 2 bases, with 14 bases between. Germline V gives CDR1 SGHDT, CDR2 YYEEEE. This CDR3 has 15 amino acids. Based on the CDR3 plus reference TRBV5-6 and TRBJ2-3, the full variable domain is DAGVTQSPTHLIKTRGQQVTLRCSPKSGHDTVSWYQQALGQGPQFIFQYYEEEERQRGNFPDRFSGHQFPNYSSELNVNALLLGDSALYLCASSGGLPHTDTQYFGPGTRLTVL.